Listed here are 15 T cell receptor beta chains from one sample, sequenced in a study of shared clonotypes between healthy human individuals. Data came from immunoSEQ multiplex PCR; TCRdb stores just in-frame clones and leaves some out. The data hold 980,000 or so clones, with 60% to 85% observed a single time. Sequencing was done on a sample of memory CD4+ T cells sorted from blood. Subset of the sample: CD45RA-negative fraction. The origin of the receptors is a man aged 18 to 35 in good health.

Note on this clone: In the same sample, other DNA sequences code for this CDR3. The genes are TRBV6-1 and TRBJ1-1, with a tentative D call TRBD1 (5 bases). The CDR3 consists of 13 residues. Germline loops: CDR1 MNHNS, CDR2 SASEGT. V was shortened by 6 bases and J by 5 bases, with 13 bases between the two germline ends. The CDR3 region is CASSQQGTTEAFF. In nucleotides, the CDR3 is TGTGCCAGCAGCCAGCAGGGAACGACTGAAGCTTTCTTT.

This chain joins TRBV6-6 and TRBJ1-5; 7 bases are a match to TRBD1. Germline trimming cut 2 bases from V and 6 bases from J; bases unmatched to any gene: 7. This CDR3 comprises 15 residues. CDR1 and CDR2 from the germline V gene are MNHNY and SVGAGI (reference sequence). The CDR3 region is CASSYPQTGSQPQHF. CDR3 nucleotide sequence: TGTGCCAGCAGTTACCCCCAGACAGGGAGTCAGCCCCAGCATTTT.

The chain combines TRBV7-2 with TRBJ2-1, with D possibly called TRBD1 or TRBD2 (6 bases each). Looked up from germline, CDR1 is SGHTA and CDR2 is FQGNSA. The CDR3 length is 13 residues. V gave up 1 base and J gave up 11 bases, with 12 bases separating them. The CDR3 loop reads CASSLGRGTQQFF. The CDR3 DNA sequence: TGTGCCAGCAGCTTAGGGAGGGGGACGCAGCAGTTCTTC.

Points on this clone: Relative to the germline gene, one junction end is altered; a read error may explain this. This chain links TRBV5-6 with TRBJ2-7, with TRBD2 matching over 9 bases. Germline V lookup: CDR1 SGHDT, CDR2 YYEEEE. The CDR3 is made up of 14 amino acids. The CDR3 spells CASSSGLAVYEQCF. Written as DNA, the CDR3 is TGTGCCAGCAGCTCGGGACTAGCAGTCTACGAGCAGTGCTTC.

The CDR3 DNA is TGTGCCAGCTCACCAGGCCCCGGGGCAAATTACGAGCAGTACTTC. Its protein is CASSPGPGANYEQYF. The chain has TRBV18 and TRBJ2-7, with D perhaps assigned TRBD1 or TRBD2 (5 bases each). The germline CDR1 and CDR2 sequences are KGHSH and LQKENI. This CDR3 spans 15 amino acids. Trimming cost V 2 bases and J 4 bases, with 15 bases left between them.

This clone came up a few times. The V call is TRBV30, the J call TRBJ1-5; D uncertain. Trimming cost V 2 bases and J 4 bases, with 21 bases left between them. Germline V lookup: CDR1 GTSNPN, CDR2 SVGIG (reference sequence). This CDR3 contains 17 residues. CDR3 loop: CAWSKPVGRGINQPQHF. CDR3 bases: TGTGCCTGGAGTAAACCCGTTGGACGAGGAATTAATCAGCCCCAGCATTTT.

V and J are TRBV2 and TRBJ1-5; TRBD1 might be the D (6 bases). The CDR3 spans 14 residues. V was shortened by 6 bases and J by 3 bases, with 12 bases between the two germline ends. CDR1 is SNHLY, CDR2 FYNNEI, per germline. The chain's CDR3 is CASREQGPNQPQHF. The CDR3, as DNA: TGTGCCAGCAGAGAACAGGGACCCAATCAGCCCCAGCATTTT. The whole variable domain, filled in from reference TRBV2 and TRBJ1-5, reads EPEVTQTPSHQVTQMGQEVILRCVPISNHLYFYWYRQILGQKVEFLVSFYNNEISEKSEIFDDQFSVERPDGSNFTLKIRSTKLEDSAMYFCASREQGPNQPQHFGDGTRLSIL.

This clone was seen ten or more times. The CDR3 spells CASSQDLVTSGRAAPDEQYF. The CDR3 DNA is TGCGCCAGCAGCCAAGATCTGGTAACTAGCGGGAGGGCTGCTCCGGACGAGCAGTACTTC. The chain joins TRBV4-3 to TRBJ2-7, with 13 positions matching TRBD2. The CDR3 loop spans 20 amino acids. Germline trimming cut 0 bases from V and 5 bases from J; bases unmatched to any gene: 16. The V gene's germline CDR1 is LGHNA and CDR2 YSLEER.

This clone was recorded once. The chain joins TRBV5-1 to TRBJ1-4, with 11 positions matching TRBD1. The CDR3 consists of 16 residues. Germline CDR1 is SGHRS and CDR2 is YFSETQ. The junction had 5 bases not matched to a gene; V was cut back by 4 bases and J by 3 bases. Written as DNA, the CDR3 is TGCGCCAGCAGCCGCGGGGACAGGGGGGCTAATGAAAAACTGTTTTTT. Protein product: CASSRGDRGANEKLFF.

This clone was observed a handful of times. The genes are TRBV5-1 and TRBJ2-1, with TRBD2 matching 10 bases. Germline V gene sequence: CDR1 SGHRS, CDR2 YFSETQ. Trimming took 4 bases from V and 4 from J; bases not matched to a gene: 5. CDR3 size: 15 residues. The CDR3, as DNA: TGCGCCAGCAGCCCTGGGACTAGCGTGTACAATGAGCAGTTCTTC. Its translation: CASSPGTSVYNEQFF.

The chain combines TRBV6-1 with TRBJ1-4; D is undetermined. CDR1 and CDR2 from the germline V gene are MNHNS and SASEGT. The V end lost 4 bases, the J end lost 7 bases, and 7 bases lay between the germline ends. The CDR3 runs to 12 residues. CDR3: CASSASSEKLFF. CDR3 DNA: TGTGCCAGCAGTGCCTCGTCTGAAAAACTGTTTTTT.

This sequence joins TRBV6-1 and TRBJ1-4, with TRBD1 as a possible D gene (5 bases). The germline V gene encodes CDR1 MNHNS and CDR2 SASEGT. The CDR3 totals 15 residues. V shed 4 bases and J shed 0 bases, with 9 bases lying between them. Written as DNA, the CDR3 is TGTGCCAGCAGTGTACTAGGGGCAACTAATGAAAAACTGTTTTTT. It translates to CASSVLGATNEKLFF.

The gene calls are TRBV2 and TRBJ2-7; 14 bases are shared with TRBD2. After removal of 8 bases from V and 3 bases from J, the junction contained 9 bases not matched to a gene. Germline loops: CDR1 SNHLY, CDR2 FYNNEI. The CDR3 is made up of 16 amino acids. The CDR3 spells CASLVGTSGSIYEQYF. DNA for the CDR3: TGTGCCAGCCTCGTGGGGACTAGCGGGAGTATCTACGAGCAGTACTTC.

The V gene is TRBV6-4, the J gene TRBJ1-4; D ambiguous. Per germline, CDR1 MRHNA and CDR2 SNTAGT. V shed 2 bases and J shed 4 bases, with 14 bases lying between them. The CDR3 sequence is 16 residues long. The CDR3 spells CASSDPGPRLNEKLFF. CDR3 nucleotide sequence: TGTGCCAGCAGTGACCCCGGCCCCAGACTTAATGAAAAACTGTTTTTT.

The chain employs TRBV7-3 and TRBJ1-3, with D possibly being TRBD1 (6 bases). Trimming shortened V by 5 bases and J by 2 bases, and 13 bases separated the two germline ends. Germline CDR1 reads SGHTA; CDR2 reads FQGTGA. This CDR3 is built from 15 residues. DNA for the CDR3: TGTGCCAGCAGCCCAGGACAGAGCACTGGAAACACCATATATTTT. This translates into CASSPGQSTGNTIYF.